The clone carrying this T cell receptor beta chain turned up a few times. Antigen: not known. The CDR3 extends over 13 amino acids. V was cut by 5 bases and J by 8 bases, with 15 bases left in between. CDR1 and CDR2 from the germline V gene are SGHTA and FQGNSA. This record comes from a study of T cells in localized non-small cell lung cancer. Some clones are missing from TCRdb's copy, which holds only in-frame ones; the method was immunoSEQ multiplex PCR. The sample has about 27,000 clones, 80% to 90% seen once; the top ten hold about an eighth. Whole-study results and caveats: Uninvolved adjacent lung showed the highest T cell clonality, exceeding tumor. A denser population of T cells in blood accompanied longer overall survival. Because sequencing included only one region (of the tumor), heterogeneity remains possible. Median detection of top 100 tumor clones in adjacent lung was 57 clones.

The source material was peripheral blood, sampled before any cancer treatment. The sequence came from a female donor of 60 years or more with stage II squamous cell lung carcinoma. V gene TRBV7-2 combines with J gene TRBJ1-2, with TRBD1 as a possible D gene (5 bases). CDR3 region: CASSPRAEGGYTF. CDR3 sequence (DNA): TGTGCCAGCAGCCCGAGGGCGGAGGGGGGCTACACCTTC.